This TCR beta chain emerged from a study of T cell responses to AZD1222 COVID-19 vaccine. Across the whole study: Researchers grouped second doses given at about 4 or about 12 weeks into one pool.

Produced via immunoSEQ multiplex PCR; TCRdb's table is partial and in-frame only. Here the sample spans 140,000 or so clones, 80% to 95% being singletons. The CDR3 sequence is 17 residues long. V shed 4 bases and J 2 bases; nucleotides not matched to a gene: 10. Germline CDR1 reads PRHDT; CDR2 reads FYEKMQ (reference sequence). The TCR originated in an adult in good health. Sequencing was performed on peripheral blood, taken on day 0 of AZD1222 vaccination. The rearrangement uses TRBV13 and TRBJ2-7; 11 bases are shared with TRBD1. The CDR3 here is CASSSDRGRTTPYEQYF. The CDR3 DNA follows: TGTGCCAGCAGCTCGGACAGGGGGCGCACGACCCCCTACGAGCAGTACTTC.